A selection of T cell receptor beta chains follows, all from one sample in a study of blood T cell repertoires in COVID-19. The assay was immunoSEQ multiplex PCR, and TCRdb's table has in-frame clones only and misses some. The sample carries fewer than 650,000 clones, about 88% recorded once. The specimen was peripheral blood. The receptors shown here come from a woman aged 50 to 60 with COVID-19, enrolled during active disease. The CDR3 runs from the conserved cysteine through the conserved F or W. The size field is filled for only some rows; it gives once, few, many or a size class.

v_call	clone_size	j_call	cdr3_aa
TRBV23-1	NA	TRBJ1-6	CASSAQNQSPLHF
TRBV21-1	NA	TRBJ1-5	CASSKPKTGGHWQPQHF
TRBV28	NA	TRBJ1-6	CASSPAVGVGGSPLHF
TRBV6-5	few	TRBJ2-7	CASTRGGITFYEQYF
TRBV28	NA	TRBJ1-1	CASSPPVPEAFF
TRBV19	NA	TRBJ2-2	CASSIVGQVAGELFF
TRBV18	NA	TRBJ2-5	CASSPPLEWETQYF
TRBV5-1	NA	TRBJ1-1	CASSLGTGRMNTEAFF
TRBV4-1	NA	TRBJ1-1	CASSQEQGRTEAFF
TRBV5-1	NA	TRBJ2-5	CASSGTRVLGETQYF
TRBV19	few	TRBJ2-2	CASAAQGVNTGELFF
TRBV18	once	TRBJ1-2	CASSPGTGDRGYTF
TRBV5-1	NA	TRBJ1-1	CASSTVRNTEAFF
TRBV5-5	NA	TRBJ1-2	CASSPTMTGGSDYGYTF
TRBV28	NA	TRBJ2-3	CASSLYRDRASGISTDTQYF
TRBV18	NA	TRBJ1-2	CASSQGTAYGYTF
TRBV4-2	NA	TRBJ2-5	CASSQDSFRASRETQYF
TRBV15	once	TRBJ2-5	CATTGTGVRPGTQYF
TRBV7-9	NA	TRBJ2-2	CASSHLAGGPTGELFF
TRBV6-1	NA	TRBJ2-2	CASSEVAIYGELFF
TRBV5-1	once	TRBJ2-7	CASSLVRRGEQYF
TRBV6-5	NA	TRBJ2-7	CASSSRTGQMYEQYF
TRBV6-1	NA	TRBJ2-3	CASSAPLAGGLTDTQYF
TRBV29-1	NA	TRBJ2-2	CSVVGSSNTGELFF
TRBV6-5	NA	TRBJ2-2	CASSPRTSSGELFF
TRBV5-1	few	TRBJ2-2	CASSLEGADTGELFF
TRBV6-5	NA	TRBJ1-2	CASSSGEYGYTF
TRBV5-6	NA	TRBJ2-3	CASIGGADTQYF
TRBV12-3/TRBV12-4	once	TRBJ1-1	CASQPGGATEAFF
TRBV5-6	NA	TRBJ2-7	CASSSTSGGHEQYF
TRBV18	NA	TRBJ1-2	CASSPDRGFSYTF
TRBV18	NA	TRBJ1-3	CASSPGQPHSSGNTIYF
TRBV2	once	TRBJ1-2	CASSAWTGEGEVYGYTF
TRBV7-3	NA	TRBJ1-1	CASSLGPREGETEAFF
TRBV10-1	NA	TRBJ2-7	CASSGWGSGGGTYEQYF
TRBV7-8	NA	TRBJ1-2	CASSLEPNQVVHGYTF
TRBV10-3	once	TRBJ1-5	CAIGGGGQGALLNNQPQHF
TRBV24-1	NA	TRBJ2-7	CATYNGLQTYEQYF
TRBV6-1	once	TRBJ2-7	CASSELSAGGIYEQYF
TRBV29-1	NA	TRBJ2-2	CSALSSGTGELFF
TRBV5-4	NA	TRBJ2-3	CASSYSGAGDTQYF
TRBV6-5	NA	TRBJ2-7	CASVIRGGAYEQYF
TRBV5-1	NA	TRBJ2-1	CASSASGSSSYNEQFF
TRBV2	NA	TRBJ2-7	CASSEGTGGFYEQYF
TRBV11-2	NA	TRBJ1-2	CASSLDGNNYGYTF
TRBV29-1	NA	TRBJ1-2	CSVSDTYLGYTF
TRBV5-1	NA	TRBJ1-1	CASSFGTGQGMNTEAFF
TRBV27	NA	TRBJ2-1	CASSLWGRPSSYNEQFF
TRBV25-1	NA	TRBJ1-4	CASSPSGTVNEKLFF
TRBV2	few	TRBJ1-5	CASSPDRSNQPQHF
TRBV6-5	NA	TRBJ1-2	CASSFVKGQFNYGYTF
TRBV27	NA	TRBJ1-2	CASSLGLGTGVGYTF